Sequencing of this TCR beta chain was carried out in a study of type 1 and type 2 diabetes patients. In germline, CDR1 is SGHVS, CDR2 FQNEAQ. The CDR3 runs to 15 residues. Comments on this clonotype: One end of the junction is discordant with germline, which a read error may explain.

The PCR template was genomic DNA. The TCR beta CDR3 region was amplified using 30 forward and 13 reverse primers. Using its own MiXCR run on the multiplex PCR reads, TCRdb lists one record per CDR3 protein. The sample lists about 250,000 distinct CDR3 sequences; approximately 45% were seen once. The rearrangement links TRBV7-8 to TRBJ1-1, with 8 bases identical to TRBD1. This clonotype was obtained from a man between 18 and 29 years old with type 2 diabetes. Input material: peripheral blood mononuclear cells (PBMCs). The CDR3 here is CASSELRQGNAEAFF. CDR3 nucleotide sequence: TGTGCCAGCAGTGAATTGCGACAGGGGAACGCTGAAGCTTTCTTT. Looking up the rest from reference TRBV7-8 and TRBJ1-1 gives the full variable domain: GAGVSQSPRYKVAKRGQDVALRCDPISGHVSLFWYQQALGQGPEFLTYFQNEAQLDKSGLPSDRFFAERPEGSVSTLKIQRTQQEDSAVYLCASSELRQGNAEAFFGQGTRLTVV.